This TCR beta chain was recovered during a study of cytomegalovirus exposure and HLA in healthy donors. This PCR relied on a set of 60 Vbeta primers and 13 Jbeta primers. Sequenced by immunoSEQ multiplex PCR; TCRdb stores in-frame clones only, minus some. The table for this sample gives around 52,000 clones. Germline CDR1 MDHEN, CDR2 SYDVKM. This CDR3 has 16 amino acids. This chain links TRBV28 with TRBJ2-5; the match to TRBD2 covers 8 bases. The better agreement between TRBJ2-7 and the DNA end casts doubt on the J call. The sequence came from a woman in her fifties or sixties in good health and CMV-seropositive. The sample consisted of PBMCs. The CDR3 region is CASSLRGRLATYEQYF. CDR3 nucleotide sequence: TGTGCCAGCAGTTTACGAGGGAGACTAGCGACCTACGAGCAGTACTTC.